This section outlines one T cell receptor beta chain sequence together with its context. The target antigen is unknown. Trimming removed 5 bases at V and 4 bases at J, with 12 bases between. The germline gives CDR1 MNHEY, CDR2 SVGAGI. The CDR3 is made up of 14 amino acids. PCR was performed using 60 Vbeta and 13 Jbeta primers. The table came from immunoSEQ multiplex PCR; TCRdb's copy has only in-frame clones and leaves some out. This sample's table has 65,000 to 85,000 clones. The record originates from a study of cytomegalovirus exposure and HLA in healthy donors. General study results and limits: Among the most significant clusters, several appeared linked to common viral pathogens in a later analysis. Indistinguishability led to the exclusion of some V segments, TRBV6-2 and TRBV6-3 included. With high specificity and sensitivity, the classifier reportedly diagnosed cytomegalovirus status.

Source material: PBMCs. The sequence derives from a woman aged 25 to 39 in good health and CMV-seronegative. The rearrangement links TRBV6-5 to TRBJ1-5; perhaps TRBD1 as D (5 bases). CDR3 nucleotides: TGTGCCAGCAGTACACCAGGGCTAAATCAGCCCCAGCATTTT. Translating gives CASSTPGLNQPQHF.